Sequencing of this TCR beta chain was carried out in a study of blood T cell repertoires in COVID-19. Background on the study: Some COVID-19 samples were acute and others convalescent; all came from the United States, Italy and Spain. Sources were T cells, B-cell-depleted T cells, or PBMCs; the material itself was cDNA or gDNA.

This clone was counted only a few times. In the source study's methods: Nucleated cell counts were estimated from reference gene primer amplification. The table came from immunoSEQ multiplex PCR; TCRdb's copy has only in-frame clones and leaves some out. V, J and clone size derive from that table, while D and trimming were established from the DNA sequence. The repertoire consists of nearly 350,000 clones, with around nine tenths occurring once and the leading ten covering less than 3.5%. This TCR derives from a woman under 30 who had recovered from COVID-19. Sequences were obtained from peripheral blood.

The CDR3 loop is CASSPATSGRYNEQFF. In nucleotides, the CDR3 is TGTGCCAGCTCACCAGCGACTAGCGGGAGGTACAATGAGCAGTTCTTC. The chain carries TRBV18 and TRBJ2-1, with 13 bases identical to TRBD2. Germline CDR1 and CDR2: KGHSH and LQKENI. Unmatched junction bases numbered 2, after V lost 2 bases and J lost 4 bases. The CDR3 sequence is 16 residues long.